This T cell receptor (beta chain) was captured in a study of regulatory T cells in long-lasting Graves disease (dated by TCRdb to about 2021). At the level of the whole study: Newly diagnosed Graves' disease patients had taken antithyroid drugs for less than 3 months. The study was conducted in China and was registered as a clinical trial. This study used TCR sequencing and RNA sequencing of peripheral blood to compare persistent Graves' disease patients against newly diagnosed Graves' disease patients. A total of around 35 samples underwent TCR sequencing, from about 13 patients with persistent Graves' disease and roughly 20 patients with newly diagnosed Graves' disease. The research as a whole found: Peripheral blood alone was examined, since thyroid tissue, which constituted the primary lesion, could not be accessed. Compared with newly diagnosed patients, patients with persistent Graves' disease had lower TCR Shannon entropy and fewer highly expanded clones, which suggests clonal expansion. Persistent patients shared more public clonotypes among themselves (2,741) than newly diagnosed patients did (roughly 910). Sequencing and analysis were limited to the TCR beta chain. Persistent disease showed preferential use of TRBV28, TRBJ1-2 and TRBJ2-5, whereas newly diagnosed disease favored TRBV20-1 and TRBJ2-1. The small sample size was acknowledged by the authors as a limitation that may reduce accuracy.

In the paper's terms, the time point label means: newly diagnosed GD, antithyroid drugs for less than 3 months. For both TCR sequencing and RNA sequencing, RNA was extracted from PBMCs using TRIzol. The diagnosis of Graves' disease was made according to American Thyroid Association guidelines. Patients were recruited from an endocrinology department in Xi'an, China. From each patient, about 9 milliliters of peripheral blood was collected into an EDTA anticoagulant tube. Ficoll Paque Plus density gradient separation was used to isolate PBMCs, and no additional T cell sorting was done. An Agilent 2100 Bioanalyzer and agarose gel were used to check RNA quality, and a NanoDrop 2000 was used to measure RNA concentration. Comment on this clonotype: Its target antigen remains unknown. Possible read error: a much larger clone is one base away.

Libraries were prepared through multiplex PCR. The sample was run on an Illumina HiSeq 4000. TCR beta libraries were built with iRepertoire HTBI primers and Arm-PCR amplification of CDR3 regions. PCR products were gel purified before sequencing. Per the original workflow: A total of fewer than 65 TRBV and some 15 TRBJ segments were identified across samples and were used for gene usage analysis of CDR3 amino acid clonotypes. COPE and FqMerger were used to merge the filtered high-quality paired reads into contigs. BLAST was used to align contigs to the IMGT TRBV, TRBD and TRBJ reference genes, and CDR3 was defined following IMGT. Highly expanded clones were defined as clonotypes with a frequency above 0.1%. Repertoire diversity was measured by Shannon entropy, and V-J evenness by the Gini coefficient. Clonotypes shared by more than one individual were considered public. The public reads were reanalyzed by TCRdb: fastp trimming at Q25, MiXCR alignment, in-frame beta chains only. One record per CDR3 amino acid sequence lists the most common genes and DNA. Here the V and J calls rest on TCRdb's processing, not on the authors' analysis. For this sample there are 410,000 or so distinct CDR3 sequences; under 15% appear just once. Of the sample, 15% to 20% is held by the ten largest clones.

The CDR3 holds 13 amino acids from the cysteine to the phenylalanine. The entry retains the CDR3 DNA only, 39 bases that are in frame from base 1. From a lookup of the germline V gene (reference sequence), CDR1 and CDR2 are DFQATT and SNEGSKA. Trimming removed 1 base from V and 7 bases from J; the gene matches leave 7 bases unexplained. This sample was also put to use in a study of T cells in Graves' hyperthyroidism and ophthalmopathy. As the second publication notes: Graves' hyperthyroidism was defined as stable when no progression to ophthalmopathy occurred over 18 months of follow-up. Hyperthyroidism patients were newly diagnosed, had a disease duration of under 2 months, and were aged 18 to 65 years. Patients with uncontrolled infections, other autoimmune diseases, pregnancy or lactation were excluded. Clinical symptoms, serum thyroxine and TRAb, thyroid ultrasound, and orbital computed tomography formed the basis for the diagnoses. A first-round RT-PCR of the TCR CDR3 used the HTBI primer set with the Qiagen OneStep RT-PCR kit. Most expanded thyroid clonotypes (frequency above 0.001) were also detected in blood, a finding suggesting that blood repertoires may reflect thyroid immune responses. A 13 V-J signature model separated ophthalmopathy from stable hyperthyroidism, with approximately 87% sensitivity and 81.08% specificity in cross-validation and 80%/75% in testing. In validation, progression to ophthalmopathy was predicted by the model with 55% to 71% sensitivity and around 76% specificity, a median of 6.5 months before onset. To identify TCR V-J signatures that set the groups apart, the researchers used a discovery cohort of more than 95 patients, made up of roughly 45 with Graves' ophthalmopathy and approximately 57 with stable Graves' hyperthyroidism. Prospective prediction of ophthalmopathy was tested in an independent validation cohort of 18 to 20 hyperthyroidism patients and 17 patients who later progressed to ophthalmopathy. The 75 to 100 discovery patients were randomly split 7:3 into training and test sets. In about 6 Graves' hyperthyroidism patients, the study also compared T-cell repertoires from thyroid tissue with T-cell repertoires from blood. After sampling, hyperthyroidism patients received methimazole starting at 30 mg daily, and ophthalmopathy patients received high-dose intravenous methylprednisolone. The libraries were constructed in a second round of multiplex PCR and then size-selected and purified. Paired-end sequencing of the libraries was performed with 100 bp reads on an Illumina HiSeq2000. SOAPnuke was used to process the raw data, removing reads that contained adapters or uncalled bases, had a mean Phred below 15, or lacked an exact match to the constant primer or identifier. High-quality paired reads were merged with COPE v1.2.5, and unique nucleotide sequences were defined as clonotypes. MiTCR v1.1 was used to align the clonotypes against IMGT TRBV, TRBD and TRBJ reference segments. The analysis was restricted to V-J combinations with a frequency above 0.0001, which together covered just over 99% of the repertoires. The TCS score was defined as the ratio of F50 (clonal expansion) to E x V (chaos), calculated using BLOSUM62-based TCRdist between CDR3 peptides within each V-J. Welch's t-statistics and random forest reduced 500 to 650 V-J features to fewer than 15, which were used in a naive Bayes classifier (R e1071). Sample size was not statistically predetermined, and blinding of investigators to group allocation was not performed. TCR Vbeta CDR3 sequencing of 120 to 150 peripheral blood samples (under 45 ophthalmopathy, 75 hyperthyroidism and roughly 17 progressor patients) is reported in the paper.

The rearrangement combines TRBV20-1 with TRBJ2-7, and 7 bases in between align with TRBD2. The specimen was peripheral blood mononuclear cells (PBMCs), collected at new diagnosis, from a patient treated with antithyroid drugs. The sequence came from a woman younger than 45 with Graves disease. Donor details come from another sample of the same person, matched by shared clones. The CDR3 amino acid sequence is: CSARVWSGTEQYF. At the DNA level, the sequence is TGCAGTGCTAGAGTCTGGAGCGGGACTGAGCAGTACTTC.